This T cell receptor beta chain derives from a study of early T cells in non-severe SARS-CoV-2 infection. Individual cDNA molecules each received unique molecular identifiers attached to them. A single record per CDR3 protein comes from TCRdb applying MiXCR to the 5' RACE reads. The sample lists 100,000 to 120,000 distinct CDR3 sequences, roughly 12% occurring once. In germline, CDR1 is MDHEN, CDR2 SYDVKM. This CDR3 is built from 18 residues. Trimming stripped 4 bases from V and 0 bases from J, with 19 bases between. The clonotype comes from an adult who was a healthcare worker with PCR-confirmed SARS-CoV-2 infection or an uninfected control (not recorded which). The material sequenced was whole blood, taken at baseline. The chain carries TRBV28 and TRBJ1-5, with a tentative D call TRBD1 (5 bases). CDR3 sequence: CASSSPDTSLFSNQPQHF. CDR3 coding DNA: TGTGCCAGCAGTTCCCCGGACACCTCCTTATTTAGCAATCAGCCCCAGCATTTT.